This T cell receptor (beta chain) came from a study of shared clonotypes between healthy human individuals. Deep was the level used in running the assay. This table comes from immunoSEQ multiplex PCR, and its TCRdb copy is limited to in-frame clones, with some not included. In the table there are more than 2,000,000 clones, 80% to 95% of which are singletons. Trimming took 5 bases from V and 8 from J; bases not matched to a gene: 13. The CDR3 has 16 amino acids. The germline V gene has CDR1 SGHVS and CDR2 FNYEAQ. The chain recombines TRBV7-6 with TRBJ1-4; 8 bases fit TRBD1. The sequence was obtained from a young man in good health. Some clones in this sample may be carry-over from other donors' samples. The sequenced material came from naive CD4+ T cells from PBMCs. Subset of the sample: CD45RA+ positively selected. CDR3 residues: CASSQYRQGMGEKLFF. The CDR3 DNA follows: TGTGCCAGCAGCCAATATCGACAGGGGATGGGGGAAAAACTGTTTTTT.